The entry that follows covers one T cell receptor beta chain sequence. Its antigen is unidentified. Indicated treatment: roughly 18 received Ad26.COV2.S at low or high dose, single or two shots; about 5 received placebo; per-sample allocation not given. Specimen acquisition occurred on day 63 following the initial vaccine or placebo injection. Built on an Ad26 vector, the vaccine expressed Wuhan-strain SARS-CoV-2 spike. The record originates from a study of Ad26.COV2.S vaccination and SARS-CoV-2 variants. Study context: Ad26.COV2.S was injected intramuscularly once or twice, 56 days apart.

TCRdb keeps only in-frame clones here, not all; method: immunoSEQ multiplex PCR. The top ten clones hold around 7% of a sample with approximately 350,000 clones, around 82% of them seen once. Study conclusions and caveats: Vaccine recipients showed a spike-specific TCR breadth that was higher than in placebo recipients.

V trimming: 5 bases; J trimming: 3 bases; junction bases outside the gene matches: 3. CDR1 and CDR2 (germline): SEHNR, FQNEAQ (reference sequence). The CDR3 is 13 residues long. This specimen was peripheral blood, taken in a trial of Ad26.COV2.S vaccine versus placebo. The chain joins TRBV7-9 to TRBJ2-5; 7 bases map to TRBD1. This clonotype originated in a person aged 18-65 years who received the Ad26.COV2.S COVID-19 vaccine or a placebo. CDR3 nucleotide sequence: TGTGCCAGCAGCCCTGGGACAGAAGAGACCCAGTACTTC. This gives the protein CASSPGTEETQYF.